These T cell receptor beta chains were read from a single sample in a study of regulatory T cells in long-lasting Graves disease. MiXCR, applied by TCRdb to the multiplex PCR reads, yields one record per CDR3 protein. The sample has approximately 440,000 distinct CDR3 sequences; around 15% are singletons. The same data also went into a second study, on T cells in Graves' hyperthyroidism and ophthalmopathy.

Sample: peripheral blood mononuclear cells (PBMCs), taken at new diagnosis, from a patient treated with antithyroid drugs. Source of these receptors: a man between 35 and 55 years old with Graves disease. CDR3s leave out the opening cysteine and the closing phenylalanine or tryptophan. Clone size is shown for a subset of rows, as once, few, many or a class of expanded clone.

abundance	v_gene	j_gene	CDR3aa
once	TRBV12-3/TRBV12-4	TRBJ1-3	ASSSPGTSGNTIY
.	TRBV5-1	TRBJ2-7	ASSNPGTDYSEQY
.	TRBV5-1	TRBJ2-7	ASSLSPLYEQY
.	TRBV6-2/TRBV6-3	TRBJ2-5	ASRVRQQETQY
many	TRBV11-2	TRBJ2-7	ASSLDPTNYEQY
many	TRBV7-6	TRBJ2-1	ASSLQGGATQSSYNEQF
many	TRBV20-1	TRBJ2-7	SAKSETAYEQY
few	TRBV2	TRBJ2-2	ASSPAVTSGSVAGELF
.	TRBV20-1	TRBJ2-1	SASPFGARYNEQF
many	TRBV18	TRBJ2-5	ASSPSEETQY
many	TRBV28	TRBJ2-3	AINQAGVGSTDTQY
many	TRBV20-1	TRBJ2-5	SASGPSGIGETQY
many	TRBV28	TRBJ1-1	ASLGNTEAF
many	TRBV20-1	TRBJ2-3	SASLSGSGTDTQY
few	TRBV19	TRBJ2-7	ASSRSGNSNEQY
many	TRBV2	TRBJ1-2	ASSETNYGYT
few	TRBV5-5	TRBJ1-1	ASSASGSFGTEAF
many	TRBV28	TRBJ2-7	ASRSGQGSSYEQY
many	TRBV28	TRBJ1-1	ASSLHGGEAF
many	TRBV20-1	TRBJ2-3	SAMRLAGGSTDTQY
many	TRBV2	TRBJ2-7	ASSEALGGSSYEQY
many	TRBV11-2	TRBJ2-1	ASSRTVALYNEQF
many	TRBV11-2	TRBJ2-1	ASSLVGLAGVKF
few	TRBV20-1	TRBJ1-5	SARTGVNQPQH
many	TRBV20-1	TRBJ2-2	SARPASGSTGELF
.	TRBV11-2	TRBJ1-6	ASSRRFNAYNSPLH
few	TRBV29-1	TRBJ2-7	SVEELYEQY
.	TRBV12-3/TRBV12-4	TRBJ1-2	ASSFTPRGGGYT
many	TRBV5-1	TRBJ1-3	ASSLEGGRGNTIY
many	TRBV30	TRBJ2-4	AWSLGGGNIQY
many	TRBV2	TRBJ2-3	ASSESLAGLRDTQY
many	TRBV7-2	TRBJ2-7	ASSRGLGDGEQY
many	TRBV10-1	TRBJ1-1	ASSGGTENTEAF
.	TRBV30	TRBJ1-3	AWSGGAGGNTIY
many	TRBV3-1	TRBJ2-7	ASSQGPGEQY
many	TRBV20-1	TRBJ2-1	SARRGIDEQF
many	TRBV2	TRBJ1-6	ASSEPAWNSPLH
many	TRBV12-3/TRBV12-4	TRBJ1-4	ASSDNRQGPTNEKLF
.	TRBV24-1	TRBJ1-5	ATSPSDRINQPQH
.	TRBV19	TRBJ2-1	ASSTFAGGYNEQF
.	TRBV28	TRBJ1-5	ASSSRGGGQPQH
many	TRBV2	TRBJ2-7	ASSDKGPFFSYEQY
many	TRBV5-1	TRBJ2-7	ASSWGTGRYEQY
.	TRBV5-1	TRBJ2-7	ASSFTGTGLNEQY
.	TRBV20-1	TRBJ2-7	SARDRGLAGVSEQY
many	TRBV30	TRBJ1-1	ASHRDNTEAF